One and the same sample provided the 28 T cell receptor beta chains below, sequenced in a study of long-term antiretroviral therapy in people with HIV. This was the immunoSEQ v3.0 assay at survey level. The data were produced by immunoSEQ multiplex PCR, yet TCRdb's version contains in-frame clones alone and is incomplete. This table holds about 25,000 clones, about 80% found once. The specimen was unsorted PBMCs, collected 1.1 years before starting antiretroviral therapy. The receptors originated from a woman in her thirties or forties with HIV.

This rearrangement joins TRBV11-2 to TRBJ1-1; D not certain. The CDR3 spans 12 residues. V was cut by 2 bases and J by 11 bases, with 12 bases left in between. Germline CDR1 and CDR2: SGHAT and FQNNGV. The CDR3: CASSLHADRAFF. In nucleotides, the CDR3 is TGTGCCAGCAGCTTACACGCTGATAGGGCTTTCTTT.

This clone has just a few counts. The chain joins TRBV6-5 to TRBJ2-3; the match to TRBD2 covers 11 bases. From germline, CDR1 is MNHEY and CDR2 SVGAGI. V shed 7 bases and J 0 bases; nucleotides not matched to a gene: 3. This CDR3 has 15 residues. The CDR3 DNA reads TGTGCCAGCAACCGACTAGCGGGGAGCACAGATACGCAGTATTTT. Amino acid sequence: CASNRLAGSTDTQYF.

This rearrangement joins TRBV19 to TRBJ1-2; possible D gene TRBD1, 6 bases. Germline CDR1 and CDR2: LNHDA and SQIVND (reference sequence). Trimming shortened V by 4 bases and J by 8 bases, and 17 bases separated the two germline ends. The CDR3 consists of 14 residues. The CDR3 DNA follows: TGTGCCAGTAGTAGGGCTTACAGGGTTGAAGGCTACACCTTC. It encodes CASSRAYRVEGYTF.

The genes are TRBV7-8 and TRBJ2-3, with D perhaps matching TRBD2 (7 bases). The CDR3 is 14 amino acids. Germline V gene sequence: CDR1 SGHVS, CDR2 FQNEAQ. Trimming pared 0 bases from V and 10 bases from J, leaving 14 bases between. CDR3 nucleotide sequence: TGTGCCAGCAGCTTAGCGAGTACGGGGGGCCCGCAGTATTTT. Translating gives CASSLASTGGPQYF.

The CDR3 sequence is CASGLVRPTETGRQFF. The CDR3 DNA reads TGTGCTAGTGGTTTGGTACGACCAACCGAGACAGGTAGGCAGTTCTTC. This chain connects TRBV12-5 to TRBJ2-1; perhaps TRBD1 as D (6 bases). The length of the CDR3 is 16 residues. The germline gives CDR1 LGHNT, CDR2 FRNRAP. Between the trimmed V and J ends, which lost 0 bases and 12 bases, there was a span of 21 bases.

The CDR3: CASSDRGISSGNTIYF. CDR3 in DNA: TGCGCCAGCAGTGATCGAGGGATCTCCTCTGGAAACACCATATATTTT. V is TRBV10-1 and J is TRBJ1-3; D call uncertain. Germline CDR1 WNHNN, CDR2 SYGVQD (reference sequence). Trimming took 3 bases from V and 0 from J, leaving 12 bases between them. The CDR3 has 16 amino acids.

The CDR3 loop is CASSGRDRAPPPLHF. CDR3 nucleotide sequence: TGTGCCAGTAGTGGCCGGGACAGGGCCCCCCCACCCCTCCACTTT. This rearrangement joins TRBV19 to TRBJ1-6; TRBD1 agrees at 9 bases. Losses at the gene ends were 5 bases for V and 11 bases for J; bases not matched to a gene: 10. CDR1 and CDR2 (germline): LNHDA, SQIVND (reference sequence). This CDR3 spans 15 amino acids. Full variable domain (rest looked up from reference TRBV19 and TRBJ1-6): DGGITQSPKYLFRKEGQNVTLSCEQNLNHDAMYWYRQDPGQGLRLIYYSQIVNDFQKGDIAEGYSVSREKKESFPLTVTSAQKNPTAFYLCASSGRDRAPPPLHFGNGTRLTVT.

The gene calls are TRBV30 and TRBJ1-1; no definite D call. CDR3 length: 12 amino acids. Germline assignment: CDR1 GTSNPN and CDR2 SVGIG (reference sequence). V lost 2 bases to trimming and J lost 6 bases, with 10 bases between them. CDR3 in amino acids: CAWSTGVAEAFF. CDR3 DNA sequence: TGTGCCTGGAGTACTGGGGTTGCTGAAGCTTTCTTT.

The table lists this clone with a few counts. CDR3 sequence (DNA): TGTGCCAGCAGTACTCACACCGGGGAGCTGTTTTTT. Its protein product is CASSTHTGELFF. This chain joins TRBV28 and TRBJ2-2, with D unresolved. V was shortened by 5 bases and J by 3 bases, with 4 bases between the two germline ends. The CDR3 consists of 12 residues. The germline V gene encodes CDR1 MDHEN and CDR2 SYDVKM.

The rearrangement links TRBV5-8 to TRBJ2-3, with D perhaps TRBD1 or TRBD2 (5 bases each). This CDR3 contains 15 residues. The V gene lost 2 bases and the J gene lost 2 bases, with 12 bases spanning the gap. The germline gives CDR1 SGHTS, CDR2 YDEGEE. For the CDR3, the DNA is TGTGCCAGCAGCTTCGGGACGGACGTCACAGATACGCAGTATTTT. It encodes CASSFGTDVTDTQYF.

The chain has TRBV6-5 and TRBJ1-1, with 8 bases aligning to TRBD1. Germline V gene sequence: CDR1 MNHEY, CDR2 SVGAGI. Trimming took 7 bases from V and 4 from J; bases not matched to a gene: 2. This CDR3 is built from 12 residues. The CDR3 reads CASKTGGTEAFF. The CDR3 region has the DNA TGTGCCAGCAAAACAGGGGGCACTGAAGCTTTCTTT.

The chain carries TRBV7-6 and TRBJ1-5; D gene ambiguous. In germline, CDR1 is SGHVS, CDR2 FNYEAQ. The CDR3 spans 18 residues. Between the trimmed V and J ends, which lost 1 base and 1 base, there was a span of 17 bases. CDR3 region: CASSLEAWSVGSNQPQHF. CDR3 DNA: TGTGCCAGCAGCTTAGAGGCCTGGTCGGTTGGGAGCAATCAGCCCCAGCATTTT.

This clone is labeled as large. The rearrangement uses TRBV7-2 and TRBJ2-5; 13 bases line up with TRBD2. This CDR3 is built from 17 residues. Trimming removed 1 base from V and 5 bases from J; junction bases left unmatched: 7. CDR1 is SGHTA and CDR2 is FQGNSA in the germline V gene. CDR3 loop: CASSLGLLAGGSETQYF. Written as DNA, the CDR3 is TGTGCCAGCAGCTTAGGGTTACTAGCGGGGGGGAGTGAGACCCAGTACTTC.

The rearrangement links TRBV4-2 to TRBJ2-2; the match to TRBD1 covers 10 bases. J gave up 5 bases and V 3 bases, and 3 bases lay outside the gene matches. Looked up from germline, CDR1 is LGHNA and CDR2 is YNFKEQ. This CDR3 region has 15 residues. This CDR3 is CASSHGTGVTGELFF. CDR3 bases: TGTGCCAGCAGCCACGGGACAGGGGTGACCGGGGAGCTGTTTTTT.

The chain carries TRBV27 and TRBJ1-2; D not certain. Germline loops: CDR1 MNHEY, CDR2 SMNVEV (reference sequence). The length of the CDR3 is 18 residues. V was clipped by 5 bases and J by 2 bases, with 24 bases between them. In DNA, the CDR3 is TGTGCCAGCAGTACATCAATCCCGGGAGCCGAGAGCAACTATGGCTACACCTTC. It encodes CASSTSIPGAESNYGYTF.

V gene TRBV10-3 combines with J gene TRBJ2-3; possible D gene TRBD1, 6 bases. The CDR3 sequence is 13 residues long. Trimming pared 7 bases from V and 6 bases from J, leaving 14 bases between. The germline V gene encodes CDR1 ENHRY and CDR2 SYGVKD. The CDR3 DNA reads as TGTGCCATCAATCAGGGGTCCTCCGATACGCAGTATTTT. This sequence encodes CAINQGSSDTQYF.

This rearrangement joins TRBV18 to TRBJ1-1; the D gene is possibly TRBD1 (5 bases). Germline assignment: CDR1 KGHSH and CDR2 LQKENI. Trimming removed 3 bases from V and 1 base from J, with 9 bases in between. The CDR3 covers 14 residues. CDR3 region: CASSPRGENTEAFF. CDR3 in DNA: TGTGCCAGCTCACCTCGGGGGGAGAACACTGAAGCTTTCTTT.

This chain links TRBV27 with TRBJ1-5; possible D gene TRBD1, 6 bases. Trimming stripped 8 bases from V and 5 bases from J, with 10 bases between. The CDR3 length is 12 residues. From germline, CDR1 is MNHEY and CDR2 SMNVEV (reference sequence). This chain's CDR3 is CASGDNYQPQHF. The CDR3 DNA reads TGTGCCAGCGGGGACAACTATCAGCCCCAGCATTTT.

CDR3 nucleotides: TGTGCCATCGGTCCTAGCGGGGGGCCCCAAGAGACCCAGTACTTC. Its translation is CAIGPSGGPQETQYF. The genes are TRBV10-3 and TRBJ2-5, with 11 bases matching TRBD2. This CDR3 contains 15 residues. Trimming cost V 8 bases and J 1 base; bases outside gene matches: 6. CDR1 and CDR2 from the germline V gene are ENHRY and SYGVKD.

The sample holds one count of this clone. The rearrangement uses TRBV29-1 and TRBJ1-2, with TRBD1 matching over 8 bases. The CDR3 contains 15 residues. With 3 bases clipped from V and 0 bases from J, the junction kept 6 bases outside the gene matches. Germline values: CDR1 SQVTM, CDR2 ANQGSEA. CDR3 region: CSVDRGLRSNYGYTF. Written as DNA, the CDR3 is TGCAGCGTTGACAGGGGGCTAAGATCTAACTATGGCTACACCTTC.

This chain connects TRBV7-2 to TRBJ1-2; D uncertain. The germline gives CDR1 SGHTA, CDR2 FQGNSA. The CDR3 length is 16 residues. Trimming pared 1 base from V and 1 base from J, leaving 13 bases between. CDR3 residues: CASSLERIVGNYGYTF. The CDR3 DNA is TGTGCCAGCAGCTTAGAGAGGATAGTCGGTAACTATGGCTACACCTTC.

This chain connects TRBV11-3 to TRBJ2-2; D is undetermined. From germline, CDR1 is SGHNT and CDR2 YENEEA. The CDR3 spans 14 residues. Trimming removed 2 bases from V and 1 base from J, with 5 bases in between. CDR3 in DNA: TGTGCCAGCAGCTTACAGCAGAACACCGGGGAGCTGTTTTTT. It encodes CASSLQQNTGELFF.

The sample holds one count of this clone. The chain links TRBV13 to TRBJ2-2, with D tentatively TRBD2 (6 bases). The CDR3 runs 13 residues. V shed 2 bases and J shed 6 bases, with 7 bases lying between them. Germline CDR1 PRHDT, CDR2 FYEKMQ (reference sequence). In DNA form, the CDR3 reads TGTGCCAGCAGCTTACCTAGCGCCGGGGAGCTGTTTTTT. This encodes CASSLPSAGELFF.

This chain uses TRBV6-5 with TRBJ1-5; D is uncertain. Trimming removed 4 bases from V and 0 bases from J, with 7 bases in between. The CDR3 totals 14 residues. Per the germline V gene, CDR1 is MNHEY and CDR2 is SVGAGI. The CDR3 spells CASSLDGSNQPQHF. DNA for the CDR3: TGTGCCAGCAGTTTAGACGGTAGCAATCAGCCCCAGCATTTT.

This clone was found a few times. The V gene is TRBV7-8, the J gene TRBJ2-7; either TRBD1 or TRBD2 may supply D (5 bases each). The V end was cut by 1 base, the J end by 6 bases, with 7 bases between. This CDR3 has 12 amino acids. CDR1 and CDR2 (germline): SGHVS, FQNEAQ. CDR3 region: CASSLGGSEQYF. The DNA for the CDR3 is TGTGCCAGCAGCTTAGGGGGGAGCGAGCAGTACTTC.

CDR3 nucleotide sequence: TGTGCCAGCAGGGTTTTAGAGAGTGGGCCCCAGCATTTT. Translation gives CASRVLESGPQHF. J is TRBJ1-5 and V is TRBV6-5; D remains unclear. Germline CDR1 and CDR2: MNHEY and SVGAGI. Trimming pared 6 bases from V and 9 bases from J, leaving 15 bases between. The CDR3 is 13 residues long.

The chain is built from TRBV27 and TRBJ2-1; TRBD2 matches at 7 bases. Trimming removed 3 bases from V and 2 bases from J; junction bases left unmatched: 4. The CDR3 has 15 residues. CDR1 and CDR2 from the germline V gene are MNHEY and SMNVEV (reference sequence). The CDR3 is CASSFGAGAYNEQFF. CDR3 in DNA: TGTGCCAGCAGTTTCGGGGCGGGGGCCTACAATGAGCAGTTCTTC.

Regarding this clone: A read error may account for a junction end that differs from germline. The chain joins TRBV30 to TRBJ1-2; D perhaps matches TRBD1 (6 bases). This CDR3 is built from 13 residues. Looked up from germline, CDR1 is GTSNPN and CDR2 is SVGIG (reference sequence). CDR3 coding DNA: TGTGCCTGGAGTCCCGAGACAGGTCCAAGGCCCTTCTTC. This sequence encodes CAWSPETGPRPFF.